A selection of T cell receptor beta chains follows, all from one sample in a study of low-dose radiotherapy and immunotherapy resistance in tumors. TCRdb reanalysed the reads using MiXCR and keeps one entry per CDR3 protein. This sample yields more than 45,000 distinct CDR3 sequences, of which less than 25% are seen a single time; roughly 5.6% belongs to the top ten. The sample here was PBMCs, taken before treatment. The receptor set was obtained from a male donor with prostate cancer. Both conserved end residues are part of each CDR3. The D gene is left open where the match is weak. Clone size is not always given. Where it is, it says once, few, many or a class for expanded clones.

TRBJ2-1	TRBD2	many	TRBV27	TGTGCCAGCAGTTTATCTACTAGCGTGGAGTTCTTC	CASSLSTSVEFF
TRBJ2-3	TRBD2	many	TRBV7-3	TGTGCCAGCAGCTTAATAGCGGGGGAAGAACGGGATACGCAGTATTTT	CASSLIAGEERDTQYF
TRBJ2-3	-	-	TRBV6-6	TGTGCCAGCGGTAGCACAGATACGCAGTATTTT	CASGSTDTQYF
TRBJ1-1	-	many	TRBV29-1	TGCAGCGTTTTTGGGGGCATGAACACTGAAGCTTTCTTT	CSVFGGMNTEAFF
TRBJ2-2	TRBD2	few	TRBV15	TGTGCCACCAGCAGACCAGGACTAGCGGACTTCACCGGGGAGCTGTTTTTT	CATSRPGLADFTGELFF
TRBJ2-2	-	few	TRBV7-3	-	CASSLTPWNTGELFFF
TRBJ2-1	-	-	TRBV5-1	TGCGCCAGCAGCTTTGGGGGTGGCAGCTACAATGAGCAGTTCTTC	CASSFGGGSYNEQFF
TRBJ2-5	-	many	TRBV3-1	TGTGCCAGCAGCCACCCTAGAGAGTTTCAAGAGACCCAGTACTTC	CASSHPREFQETQYF
TRBJ1-6	-	many	TRBV7-8	TGTGCCAGCAGCTTTGTGGGGAGAGGGGATTCACCCCTCCACTTT	CASSFVGRGDSPLHF
TRBJ2-7	TRBD2	-	TRBV20-1	TGCAGTGCTAGGTCTACTAGCGGGGGCCACTACGAGCAGTACTTC	CSARSTSGGHYEQYF
TRBJ2-3	TRBD2	few	TRBV3-1	TGTGCCAGCAGCCAAGACGTGGCGGGAGGCACAGATACGCAGTATTTT	CASSQDVAGGTDTQYF
TRBJ1-6	-	-	TRBV6-2/TRBV6-3	TGTGCCAGCAGTTACTCAGGAGACAGAGCACCCCTCCACTTT	CASSYSGDRAPLHF
TRBJ1-1	-	many	TRBV11-1	TGTGCCAGCAGCTTACTAGCGGACACTGAAGCTTTCTTT	CASSLLADTEAFF
TRBJ2-7	-	many	TRBV28	TGTGCCAGCACTAATAGCTTATCCTCCTACGAGCAGTACTTC	CASTNSLSSYEQYF
TRBJ2-1	TRBD2	few	TRBV7-2	TGTGCCAGCAGCTTACGCCGCCTTAGCGGGAGTAATGAGCAGTTCTTC	CASSLRRLSGSNEQFF
TRBJ1-4	-	-	TRBV5-1	TGCGCCAGCAGCTCAGGGTATACGACTAATGAAAAACTGTTTTTT	CASSSGYTTNEKLFF
TRBJ1-2	-	medium-sized	TRBV29-1	TGCAGCGCCTCCCCGGGGGCGGGCTATGGCTACACCTTC	CSASPGAGYGYTF
TRBJ2-7	-	-	TRBV25-1	TGTGCCAGCAGTGTAACAATCTACGAGCAGCACTTC	CASSVTIYEQHF
TRBJ2-5	-	few	TRBV5-1	TGCGCCAGCAGCACGGACAGTCTCCAAGAGACCCAGTACTTC	CASSTDSLQETQYF
TRBJ2-5	TRBD1	many	TRBV27	TGTGCCAGCAGTACCTTGACGACAGGGGAGCGTGTGAGGGGAGAGACCCAGTACTTC	CASSTLTTGERVRGETQYF
TRBJ2-7	-	many	TRBV28	TGTGCCAGCAGTAGACAAGACTACGAGCAGTACTTC	CASSRQDYEQYF
TRBJ1-2	TRBD1	-	TRBV7-3	TGTGCCAGCAGCCCCCAAACAGGGGATGGCTACACCTTC	CASSPQTGDGYTF
TRBJ2-2	TRBD2	-	TRBV7-9	TGTGCCAGCAGCTTACCTGATGGGCTAGCGGAAGGCACCGGGGAGCTGTTTTTT	CASSLPDGLAEGTGELFF
TRBJ2-7	-	-	TRBV9	TGTGCCAGCAGCCAAGATCCAGGGTATGGTGAGCAGTACTTC	CASSQDPGYGEQYF
TRBJ2-7	TRBD1	-	TRBV29-1	TGCAGCGTTGTCTTCTACAGGGGCAGCGAGCAGTACTTC	CSVVFYRGSEQYF
TRBJ2-5	-	-	TRBV6-1	TGTGCCAGCAGTGAGCTCGGGGATTGGGAGACCCAGTACTTC	CASSELGDWETQYF
TRBJ2-1	-	-	TRBV6-2/TRBV6-3	TGTGCCAGCAGTTATTACTTCTCGGTTGAGCAGTTCTTC	CASSYYFSVEQFF
TRBJ2-1	-	once	TRBV21-1	TGTGCCAGCAGCAGACTAGCGGGAAGAGACAATGAGCAGTTCTTC	CASSRLAGRDNEQFF
TRBJ1-1	-	many	TRBV6-6	TGTGCCAGCAGTTATACCAGTACGGGGGGGACTGAAGCTTTCTTT	CASSYTSTGGTEAFF
TRBJ2-1	TRBD1	many	TRBV10-1	TGCGCCAGCAGTGACCGGGACAGGGAAAACAATGAGCAGTTCTTC	CASSDRDRENNEQFF
TRBJ2-3	-	-	TRBV29-1	TGCAGCGTTGAACTGGGGGAGCGGAGCACAGATACGCAGTATTTT	CSVELGERSTDTQYF
TRBJ2-2	TRBD2	-	TRBV15	TGTGCCACCAGAGCGGGGGGCCCGAACACCGGGGAGCTGTTTTTT	CATRAGGPNTGELFF
TRBJ1-2	-	-	TRBV5-1	TGCGCCAGCAGCTTGGATGAGGGGTCTAACTATGGCTACACCTTC	CASSLDEGSNYGYTF
TRBJ2-1	-	-	TRBV24-1	TGTGCCACCAGTGATCCCCCCGGGAATGAGCAGTTCTTC	CATSDPPGNEQFF
TRBJ2-1	-	many	TRBV19	TGTGCCAGTAGTATAGCCCATGAGCAGTTCTTC	CASSIAHEQFF
TRBJ2-7	-	many	TRBV11-1	TGTGCCAGCAGCACATACCCTCTGGGAGGGGGCTACGAGCAGTACTTC	CASSTYPLGGGYEQYF
TRBJ2-7	-	-	TRBV7-9	TGTGCCAGCACCCAATCGACAGGCCCTTCCTACGAGCAGTACTTC	CASTQSTGPSYEQYF
TRBJ2-7	-	many	TRBV7-9	TGTGCCAGCAGCTTCGCTCAGGTGCGGGAGCAGTACTTC	CASSFAQVREQYF
TRBJ1-5	TRBD1	few	TRBV28	TGTGCCAGCGTAGAGGAGGGACAGCCCAATCAGCCCCATCATTTT	CASVEEGQPNQPHHF
TRBJ2-2	-	many	TRBV19	TGTGCCAGTAGTATTTTTGCGGGGAACACCGGGGAGCTGTTTTTT	CASSIFAGNTGELFF
TRBJ2-1	-	many	TRBV28	TGTGCCAGCAGAACGGACGGGAGCTCCTACAATGAGCAGTTCTTC	CASRTDGSSYNEQFF
TRBJ2-7	TRBD1	many	TRBV3-1	TGTGCCAGCAGCCGACAGGGAACTGAGACCTACGAGCAGTACTTC	CASSRQGTETYEQYF
TRBJ2-7	-	-	TRBV30	TGTGCCTGGAGTTTGACAGGGGAGGGGCAGTACTTC	CAWSLTGEGQYF
TRBJ2-3	-	medium-sized	TRBV28	TGTGCCAGCAGGGGCTGGAGGGCTACAGATACGCAGTATTTT	CASRGWRATDTQYF
TRBJ2-5	TRBD1	many	TRBV5-5	TGTGCCAGCAGCCTAGACAGGGGTGGGACCCAGTACTTC	CASSLDRGGTQYF
TRBJ2-3	-	-	TRBV18	TGTGCCAGCTCACGTTCAGGTGGTGTCACAGATACGCAGTATTTT	CASSRSGGVTDTQYF
TRBJ2-4	TRBD2	-	TRBV2	TGTGCCAGCAGACTTGGACGGGGGGACGGAAACATTCAGTACTTC	CASRLGRGDGNIQYF
TRBJ2-1	TRBD2	-	TRBV3-1	TGTGCCAGCAGCCTGGTGGGACTAGCGGGAGGATACGGCAATGAGCAGTTCTTC	CASSLVGLAGGYGNEQFF